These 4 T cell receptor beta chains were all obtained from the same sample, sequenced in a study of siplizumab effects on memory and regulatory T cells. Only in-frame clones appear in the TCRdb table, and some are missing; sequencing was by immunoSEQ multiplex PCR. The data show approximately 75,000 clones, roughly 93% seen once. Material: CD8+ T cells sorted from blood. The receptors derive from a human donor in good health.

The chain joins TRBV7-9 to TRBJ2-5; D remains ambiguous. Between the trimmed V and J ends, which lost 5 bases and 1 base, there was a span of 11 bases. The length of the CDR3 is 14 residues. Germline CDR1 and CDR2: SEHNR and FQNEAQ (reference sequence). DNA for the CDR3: TGTGCCAGCAGCCCACCAAGTACCCAAGAGACCCAGTACTTC. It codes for CASSPPSTQETQYF.

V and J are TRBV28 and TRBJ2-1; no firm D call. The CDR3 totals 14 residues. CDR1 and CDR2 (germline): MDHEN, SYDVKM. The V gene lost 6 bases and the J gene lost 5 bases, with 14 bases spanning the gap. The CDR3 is CASSSRDFDNEQFF. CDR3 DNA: TGTGCCAGCAGCAGTCGAGACTTCGACAATGAGCAGTTCTTC.

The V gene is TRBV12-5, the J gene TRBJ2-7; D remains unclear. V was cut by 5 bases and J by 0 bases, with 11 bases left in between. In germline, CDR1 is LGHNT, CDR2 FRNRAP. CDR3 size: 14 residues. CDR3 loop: CASGPDGSSYEQYF. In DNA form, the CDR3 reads TGTGCTAGTGGTCCGGACGGAAGCTCCTACGAGCAGTACTTC.

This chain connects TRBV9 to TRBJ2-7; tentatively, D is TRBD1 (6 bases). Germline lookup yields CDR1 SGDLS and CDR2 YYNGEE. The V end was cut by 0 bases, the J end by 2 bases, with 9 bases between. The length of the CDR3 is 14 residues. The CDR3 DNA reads TGTGCCAGCAGCGTAGCTACAGGGCCCTACGAGCAGTACTTC. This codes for CASSVATGPYEQYF.